The source of this T cell receptor beta chain is a study of blood T cell repertoires in COVID-19. Study overall: PBMCs, B-cell-depleted T cells, or T cells provided the cDNA or gDNA that made up the material.

TCRdb's copy holds only in-frame clones and misses some; the assay was immunoSEQ multiplex PCR. Here the sample spans 350,000 to 550,000 clones, around 89% being singletons. The length of the CDR3 is 12 residues. Trimming removed 5 bases from V and 8 bases from J; junction bases left unmatched: 5. What was sequenced was peripheral blood. The TCR comes from a woman between 25 and 40 years old with acute or convalescent COVID-19. This chain uses TRBV12-3 or TRBV12-4 with TRBJ1-2; TRBD1 aligns across 7 bases. This chain's CDR3 is CASSQGTDGYTF. CDR3 DNA: TGTGCCAGCAGTCAGGGGACAGACGGCTACACCTTC.